The 30 T cell receptor beta chains reported below all come from one sample, sequenced in a study of T-cell memory formation after mild COVID-19. TCRdb called the 5' RACE reads again in MiXCR, with one record for every CDR3 protein. The sample shows around 420,000 distinct CDR3 sequences, approximately 24% of them seen only once. The sequenced sample was PBMCs or a T cell subset sorted from them (not recorded which). These receptors were obtained from an adult woman who had mild COVID-19 (a few samples of this study predate the infection). Cell type and time point are not known.

J is TRBJ2-1 and V is TRBV6-2 or TRBV6-3; the match to TRBD2 covers 10 bases. The CDR3 loop spans 18 amino acids. The germline CDR1 and CDR2 sequences are MNHEY and SVGEGT. Trimming took 2 bases from V and 0 from J; bases not matched to a gene: 7. DNA of the CDR3: TGTGCCAGCAGTTACCAACGGACTAGCGGACCCTCCTACAATGAGCAGTTCTTC. Its protein product is CASSYQRTSGPSYNEQFF.

The rearrangement uses TRBV11-3 and TRBJ2-1, with D possibly TRBD2 on 5 matching bases. The germline CDR1 and CDR2 sequences are SGHNT and YENEEA. The CDR3 runs to 14 residues. Trimming left V 1 base short and J 4 bases short, with 8 bases between. CDR3 in amino acids: CASSLAWTYNEQFF. The CDR3 DNA sequence: TGTGCCAGCAGCTTAGCGTGGACTTACAATGAGCAGTTCTTC.

The J gene is TRBJ2-7, the V gene TRBV7-9, with 7 bases matching TRBD2. The V segment lost 6 bases and the J segment 5 bases; nucleotides outside the gene matches: 10. The CDR3 is 14 amino acids. The germline V gene encodes CDR1 SEHNR and CDR2 FQNEAQ (reference sequence). The CDR3: CASRFSGAWDEQYF. CDR3 bases: TGTGCCAGCAGATTCAGCGGGGCGTGGGACGAGCAGTACTTC.

The genes are TRBV12-3 or TRBV12-4 and TRBJ2-7; unclear D gene. CDR3 length equals 17 residues. V dropped 5 bases and J dropped 2 bases, with 22 bases sitting between them. The CDR3 loop is CASSPYGGILSTYEQYF. For the CDR3, the DNA is TGTGCCAGCAGTCCATATGGCGGCATCCTAAGCACCTACGAGCAGTACTTC.

The chain links TRBV12-3 or TRBV12-4 to TRBJ1-3; 9 positions agree with TRBD1. The V segment lost 6 bases and the J segment 4 bases; nucleotides outside the gene matches: 4. The CDR3 has 14 amino acids. The CDR3 loop is CASSPGQGGNTIYF. CDR3 sequence (DNA): TGTGCCAGCAGCCCGGGACAGGGAGGAAACACCATATATTTT.

CDR3 sequence reads: CSVGLFQGEQFF. In DNA, the CDR3 is TGCAGCGTTGGCCTCTTTCAGGGTGAGCAGTTCTTC. V usage is TRBV29-1 and J usage is TRBJ2-1; D might be TRBD1 (5 bases). Germline loops: CDR1 SQVTM, CDR2 ANQGSEA. V lost 4 bases, J lost 9 bases, and 13 bases lay in between. There are 12 residues in the CDR3.

The chain is built from TRBV2 and TRBJ1-2, with 7 bases identical to TRBD1. Losses at the gene ends were 6 bases for V and 2 bases for J; bases not matched to a gene: 6. The CDR3 is 14 amino acids. The V gene's germline CDR1 is SNHLY and CDR2 FYNNEI. In DNA, the CDR3 is TGTGCCAGCAGGGTTGCAGGGGGGAACTATGGCTACACCTTC. Encoded protein: CASRVAGGNYGYTF.

The rearrangement joins TRBV20-1 to TRBJ1-5; the D gene is possibly TRBD1 (6 bases). Germline loops: CDR1 DFQATT, CDR2 SNEGSKA (reference sequence). This CDR3 region has 14 residues. Trimming took off 1 base at V and 4 bases at J, with 11 bases between the two ends. CDR3: CSARVGGRNQPQHF. The CDR3 region has the DNA TGCAGTGCTAGAGTGGGGGGCCGAAATCAGCCCCAGCATTTT.

This clonotype has only one observation. V is TRBV20-1 and J is TRBJ2-1, with 7 positions matching TRBD2. This CDR3 contains 16 residues. Germline V CDR1 and CDR2: DFQATT, SNEGSKA (reference sequence). Trimming cost V 0 bases and J 5 bases; bases outside gene matches: 10. The CDR3 sequence: CSARDGRREKNNEQFF. CDR3 DNA: TGCAGTGCTAGAGATGGGCGGCGGGAGAAGAACAATGAGCAGTTCTTC.

The V gene is TRBV4-1, the J gene TRBJ2-1; D perhaps matches TRBD1 (5 bases). V was trimmed by 3 bases and J by 2 bases, leaving 17 bases between them. The CDR3 has 17 residues. Germline loops: CDR1 MGHRA, CDR2 YSYEKL. CDR3 in amino acids: CASSHPWGGDPYNEQFF. As DNA, the CDR3 is TGCGCCAGCAGCCACCCTTGGGGCGGAGACCCCTACAATGAGCAGTTCTTC.

A few counts support this clonotype. The rearrangement uses TRBV12-3 or TRBV12-4 and TRBJ1-1; 8 bases match TRBD1. The junction had 19 bases not matched to a gene; V was cut back by 5 bases and J by 5 bases. The CDR3 spans 18 residues. This chain's CDR3 is CASSPRPTRNRGGTEAFF. The CDR3 nucleotides are TGTGCCAGCAGTCCCCGACCAACTCGAAACAGGGGGGGTACTGAAGCTTTCTTT.

The chain carries TRBV20-1 and TRBJ2-3; 9 bases are shared with TRBD2. Per the germline V gene, CDR1 is DFQATT and CDR2 is SNEGSKA (reference sequence). The CDR3 runs to 16 residues. V lost 0 bases and J lost 2; bases outside the gene matches: 6. CDR3 sequence: CSAREEAGGFTDTQYF. CDR3 nucleotides: TGCAGTGCTAGAGAGGAGGCGGGAGGGTTCACAGATACGCAGTATTTT.

This clonotype was found a few times. V gene TRBV3-1 combines with J gene TRBJ2-1, with a tentative D call TRBD1 (6 bases). CDR1 is LGHDT and CDR2 is YNNKEL in the germline V gene (reference sequence). The CDR3 is 16 amino acids. The V and J ends lost 5 bases and 0 bases respectively, with 14 bases between them. The CDR3 loop reads CASSTRGFSSYNEQFF. In DNA form, the CDR3 reads TGTGCCAGCAGCACGAGGGGGTTTAGCTCCTACAATGAGCAGTTCTTC.

V gene TRBV20-1 combines with J gene TRBJ2-1; D not certain. CDR3 length equals 15 residues. V dropped 5 bases and J dropped 0 bases, with 14 bases sitting between them. The V gene's germline CDR1 is DFQATT and CDR2 SNEGSKA (reference sequence). The CDR3 bases are TGCAGTGCTCCACAGTTTTTGTACTCCTACAATGAGCAGTTCTTC. Amino acids: CSAPQFLYSYNEQFF.

The chain uses TRBV5-5 and TRBJ2-7, with 9 bases fitting TRBD1. The CDR3 runs 14 residues. The germline V gene encodes CDR1 SGHKS and CDR2 YYEKEE (reference sequence). Trimming cost V 2 bases and J 6 bases; bases outside gene matches: 6. The CDR3 sequence is CASSFGTGWREQYF. The CDR3, as DNA: TGTGCCAGCAGCTTTGGGACAGGGTGGCGCGAGCAGTACTTC.

The CDR3 DNA sequence: TGCAGCGGAGGGCCAGGGAACACCGGGGAGCTGTTTTTT. This gives the protein CSGGPGNTGELFF. This chain joins TRBV20-1 and TRBJ2-2; D possibly corresponds to TRBD2 (6 bases). There are 13 residues in the CDR3. Germline-derived CDR1 and CDR2 are DFQATT and SNEGSKA (reference sequence).

This clonotype was seen more than once but under ten times. The chain is built from TRBV27 and TRBJ1-4; D gene ambiguous. The CDR3 sequence is 13 residues long. With 3 bases removed from V and 10 bases from J, the gap between germline ends came to 12 bases. CDR1 and CDR2 (germline): MNHEY, SMNVEV (reference sequence). CDR3 DNA: TGTGCCAGCAGTTTCTGGACGTCCGGAAAACTGTTTTTT. Residues: CASSFWTSGKLFF.

The chain carries TRBV28 and TRBJ2-1; 10 bases fit TRBD2. Unmatched junction bases numbered 15, after V lost 3 bases and J lost 4 bases. Germline CDR1 is MDHEN and CDR2 is SYDVKM. There are 19 residues in the CDR3. The CDR3: CASSLARTSGKPRYNEQFF. The CDR3 nucleotides are TGTGCCAGCAGTTTGGCCCGGACTAGCGGAAAACCAAGATACAATGAGCAGTTCTTC.

The chain combines TRBV7-9 with TRBJ1-1, with unresolved D. Germline CDR1 SEHNR, CDR2 FQNEAQ (reference sequence). V shed 4 bases and J shed 4 bases, with 13 bases lying between them. This CDR3 has 14 residues. The CDR3 nucleotides read TGTGCCAGCAGCTCTGGACTACCAAGCACTGAAGCTTTCTTT. Protein: CASSSGLPSTEAFF.

The chain combines TRBV18 with TRBJ1-2; TRBD1 might be the D (6 bases). The CDR3 runs 14 residues. Germline V gene data show CDR1 as KGHSH and CDR2 as LQKENI. V lost 6 bases, J lost 0 bases, and 11 bases lay in between. CDR3 bases: TGTGCCAGCTCGCGGACAGACCCTAACTATGGCTACACCTTC. Amino acid sequence: CASSRTDPNYGYTF.

The gene calls are TRBV6-5 and TRBJ2-7, with 11 bases that match TRBD2. The CDR3 has 13 amino acids. The V gene's germline CDR1 is MNHEY and CDR2 SVGAGI. The V and J ends lost 6 bases and 5 bases, in that order; junction bases with no gene match: 3. CDR3 DNA sequence: TGTGCCAGCAGACTAGCGGGAGCCCACGAGCAGTACTTC. Translating it yields CASRLAGAHEQYF.

This clonotype occurred a few times. V gene TRBV10-3 combines with J gene TRBJ2-5; D tentatively reads TRBD1 or TRBD2 (6 bases each). V was clipped by 3 bases and J by 2 bases, with 16 bases between them. Per germline, CDR1 ENHRY and CDR2 SYGVKD. This CDR3 spans 16 amino acids. The CDR3 DNA reads TGTGCCATCAGTGAATCGGGGGCTCCCCTTCAAGAGACCCAGTACTTC. Encoded protein: CAISESGAPLQETQYF.

This clonotype was observed a handful of times. The gene calls are TRBV20-1 and TRBJ1-6; D is unresolved. This CDR3 spans 16 amino acids. V lost 0 bases and J lost 6, with 15 bases in between. Germline CDR1 DFQATT, CDR2 SNEGSKA (reference sequence). CDR3 bases: TGCAGTGCTAGAGATAGGGCAGCCTCCGGTAATTCACCCCTCCACTTT. This sequence encodes CSARDRAASGNSPLHF.

This clonotype was seen a few times. The CDR3 region is CASSSPTQGIHGYTF. As DNA, the CDR3 is TGCGCCAGCAGCTCCCCGACCCAAGGAATCCATGGCTACACCTTC. V usage is TRBV5-1 and J usage is TRBJ1-2; D gene unclear. Germline V gene sequence: CDR1 SGHRS, CDR2 YFSETQ. The V end was cut by 3 bases, the J end by 6 bases, with 18 bases between. This CDR3 has 15 amino acids.

This clonotype was detected a few times. The V call is TRBV7-3, the J call TRBJ2-3; D is unclear. Trimming shortened V by 3 bases and J by 4 bases, and 14 bases separated the two germline ends. Germline CDR1 and CDR2: SGHTA and FQGTGA. The CDR3 consists of 15 residues. CDR3 nucleotides: TGTGCCAGCAGCTTGGCCTCCCTAAACTCAGATACGCAGTATTTT. As protein: CASSLASLNSDTQYF.

In nucleotides, the CDR3 is TGTGCCAGTAGTAGGACTAGCGGGAGGACAGATGAGCAGTTCTTC. It specifies CASSRTSGRTDEQFF. V gene TRBV19 combines with J gene TRBJ2-1; TRBD2 agrees at 14 bases. The V gene end was trimmed by 4 bases and the J gene end by 8 bases; junction bases not matched to a gene: 4. CDR1 LNHDA and CDR2 SQIVND come from the germline V gene (reference sequence). The CDR3 length is 15 residues.

Written as DNA, the CDR3 is TGTGCCAGCCGCACCTTCCCCTCCGAGTCGACAGATACGCAGTATTTT. Translated: CASRTFPSESTDTQYF. V is TRBV27 and J is TRBJ2-3, with D unclear. Germline V CDR1 and CDR2: MNHEY, SMNVEV (reference sequence). CDR3 length equals 16 residues. V lost 8 bases, J lost 3 bases, and 21 bases lay in between.

The V call is TRBV9, the J call TRBJ2-1; D remains unclear. Between the trimmed V and J ends, which lost 0 bases and 5 bases, there was a span of 6 bases. Germline CDR1 and CDR2: SGDLS and YYNGEE. The CDR3 runs 13 residues. CDR3 coding DNA: TGTGCCAGCAGCGTAGAGCAGAACAATGAGCAGTTCTTC. It yields the protein CASSVEQNNEQFF.

This clonotype was picked up a small number of times. This chain links TRBV6-1 with TRBJ2-7, with a weak D call TRBD1 (6 bases). This CDR3 is built from 14 residues. The germline V gene encodes CDR1 MNHNS and CDR2 SASEGT. Trimming stripped 7 bases from V and 5 bases from J, with 18 bases between. CDR3 residues: CASTADRTRHEQYF. CDR3 nucleotides: TGTGCCAGCACTGCCGACAGGACGCGCCACGAGCAGTACTTC.

This clonotype appeared a few times. The chain employs TRBV10-3 and TRBJ2-1; 13 positions agree with TRBD2. Germline V gene lookup returns CDR1 ENHRY and CDR2 SYGVKD. This CDR3 has 16 amino acids. V shed 3 bases and J 6 bases; nucleotides not matched to a gene: 5. This CDR3 is CAISDRTSGSGNEQFF. The CDR3 DNA follows: TGTGCCATCAGTGATCGGACTAGCGGGAGCGGCAATGAGCAGTTCTTC.